Below, 32 T cell receptor beta chains from the same sample are listed, as sequenced in a study of Graves' ophthalmopathy and Graves' hyperthyroidism. Researchers took RNA transcripts and amplified TCR beta CDR3 regions from them. HTBI primers served in a first-round RT-PCR, which a second-round multiplex PCR followed. MiXCR, applied by TCRdb to the multiplex PCR reads, yields one record per CDR3 protein. The sample has about 1.2 million distinct CDR3 sequences, 35% to 40% seen once; the top ten hold around 10%. Sequences were obtained from peripheral blood or thyroid tissue (not recorded which). The receptors stem from an adult man with Graves' hyperthyroidism.

The V gene is TRBV25-1, the J gene TRBJ2-7; D may be TRBD1 (7 bases). V shed 10 bases and J shed 3 bases, with 19 bases lying between them. Germline CDR1 is MGHDK and CDR2 is SYGVNS. The CDR3 extends over 14 amino acids. Here the CDR3 reads CATSGGDSGYEQYF. Here the CDR3 DNA reads TGTGCCACCAGCGGAGGGGACAGCGGCTACGAGCAGTACTTC.

This clonotype was picked up a small number of times. The V and J genes are TRBV6-1 and TRBJ1-2, with 7 bases lining up with TRBD1. The J segment lost 4 bases and the V segment lost 3 bases, leaving 8 bases of the junction unmatched. This CDR3 comprises 15 residues. The germline gives CDR1 MNHNS, CDR2 SASEGT. The CDR3 reads CASSDERGRFYGYTF. The CDR3 DNA follows: TGTGCCAGCAGTGATGAGAGGGGGCGCTTCTATGGCTACACCTTC.

With regard to this clonotype: The junction differs from germline at one of its ends, possibly a read error. The chain combines TRBV10-2 with TRBJ1-2; 11 nucleotides agree with TRBD1. Germline V gene lookup returns CDR1 WSHSY and CDR2 SAAADI. CDR3 length equals 16 residues. The CDR3 region has the DNA TGTGCCCATAAGGCGGACAGGGGGCCTTTGAACTATGGCTACACCTTC. It specifies CAHKADRGPLNYGYTF.

The gene calls are TRBV19 and TRBJ2-7; 9 nucleotides agree with TRBD1. CDR3 length equals 16 residues. V was clipped by 5 bases and J by 3 bases; unmatched bases: 11. Germline lookup yields CDR1 LNHDA and CDR2 SQIVND (reference sequence). The CDR3 DNA sequence: TGTGCCAGTAGTCACTCGCCGGACAGGGGTCTCTACGAGCAGTACTTC. It translates to CASSHSPDRGLYEQYF.

Points on this clonotype: One end of the junction fails to match germline, which may point to a read error. The genes are TRBV20-1 and TRBJ1-4; weak D call: TRBD1 (6 bases). The CDR3 totals 16 residues. Germline CDR1 reads DFQATT; CDR2 reads SNEGSKA (reference sequence). CDR3 sequence: CSARTQTGPVNEELFF. The CDR3 DNA reads TGCAGTGCTAGAACGCAGACAGGACCGGTTAATGAAGAACTGTTTTTT.

This sequence joins TRBV7-9 and TRBJ2-7, with TRBD2 identical over 10 bases. The J segment lost 0 bases and the V segment lost 4 bases, leaving 3 bases of the junction unmatched. This CDR3 has 15 residues. CDR1 is SEHNR, CDR2 FQNEAQ, per germline (reference sequence). The DNA of the CDR3 is TGTGCCAGCAGCTATACTAGCGGGGACTCCTACGAGCAGTACTTC. Amino acids: CASSYTSGDSYEQYF.

In the case of this clonotype: The junction departs from the called germline gene at one end, perhaps through a read error. V usage is TRBV7-2 and J usage is TRBJ2-6; possible D gene TRBD1, 6 bases. The CDR3 extends over 16 amino acids. Germline V lookup: CDR1 SGHTA, CDR2 FQGNSA. The DNA of the CDR3 is TGTGCCAGCAGCGCCGTTCAGTCGGCAGGGGCGAACGTCCTGACTTTC. This translates into CASSAVQSAGANVLTF.

The J gene is TRBJ2-7, the V gene TRBV3-1; D possibly corresponds to TRBD1 (6 bases). V was pared by 1 base and J by 9 bases, with 13 bases between. From germline, CDR1 is LGHDT and CDR2 YNNKEL (reference sequence). The CDR3 covers 13 residues. The CDR3: CASSQGQEMWQYF. CDR3 sequence (DNA): TGTGCCAGCAGCCAAGGACAGGAGATGTGGCAGTACTTC.

This clonotype was seen ten or more times. The chain joins TRBV2 to TRBJ2-7; possibly TRBD1 or TRBD2 for D (6 bases each). The ends were cut back, 6 bases at V and 4 bases at J, with 13 bases in the middle. Germline CDR1 is SNHLY and CDR2 is FYNNEI. The CDR3 totals 13 residues. The CDR3 loop is CASSRGTPYEQYF. In nucleotides, the CDR3 is TGTGCCAGCAGCCGCGGGACACCATACGAGCAGTACTTC.

A few counts support this clonotype. The rearrangement uses TRBV19 and TRBJ2-2; 9 bases line up with TRBD2. J lost 5 bases, V lost 7 bases, and 8 bases had no gene match. CDR1 is LNHDA, CDR2 SQIVND, per germline (reference sequence). The CDR3 consists of 15 residues. CDR3 bases: TGTGCCAGTACTGCCCTAGCGGGACGTACCGGGGAGCTGTTTTTT. Protein sequence: CASTALAGRTGELFF.

About this clonotype itself: An end of the junction does not agree with germline; a read error may underlie this. V is TRBV7-9 and J is TRBJ2-6; D uncertain. Looked up from germline, CDR1 is SEHNR and CDR2 is FQNEAQ (reference sequence). The CDR3 totals 12 residues. This CDR3 reads CASSLIGNTEAF. CDR3 DNA sequence: TGTGCCAGCAGCTTAATAGGGAACACTGAAGCTTTC. The full variable domain, its missing parts supplied by reference TRBV7-9 and TRBJ2-6, is DTGVSQNPRHKITKRGQNVTFRCDPISEHNRLYWYRQTLGQGPEFLTYFQNEAQLEKSRLLSDRFSAERPKGSFSTLEIQRTEQGDSAMYLCASSLIGNTEAFGAGSRLTVL.

This clonotype showed up many times. The rearrangement uses TRBV19 and TRBJ2-7; D not certain. The germline V gene encodes CDR1 LNHDA and CDR2 SQIVND (reference sequence). Between the trimmed V and J ends, which lost 1 base and 0 bases, there was a span of 7 bases. CDR3 length: 14 residues. CDR3 in amino acids: CASSIGRSSYEQYF. The CDR3 DNA reads as TGTGCCAGTAGTATAGGCCGGAGCTCCTACGAGCAGTACTTC.

This clonotype came up many times. The chain has TRBV20-1 and TRBJ1-5, with TRBD1 as a possible D gene (5 bases). This CDR3 is built from 17 residues. The ends were cut back, 1 base at V and 4 bases at J, with 20 bases in the middle. CDR1 DFQATT and CDR2 SNEGSKA come from the germline V gene (reference sequence). The CDR3 is CSARGGVKGLGNQPQHF. CDR3 sequence (DNA): TGCAGTGCTAGAGGTGGAGTTAAGGGGCTCGGTAATCAGCCCCAGCATTTT.

V and J are TRBV24-1 and TRBJ2-5, with TRBD1 as a possible D gene (6 bases). Germline V gives CDR1 KGHDR, CDR2 SFDVKD. The CDR3 covers 11 residues. V was clipped by 5 bases and J by 8 bases, with 8 bases between them. The CDR3 loop is CATSVGGTQYF. The CDR3, as DNA: TGTGCCACCAGTGTAGGGGGAACCCAGTACTTC.

This clonotype was observed many times. In nucleotides, the CDR3 is TGTGCCAGCAGCGTCCAAACAGGGACGAACACTGAAGCTTTCTTT. Residues: CASSVQTGTNTEAFF. The V and J genes are TRBV9 and TRBJ1-1; D may be TRBD1 (6 bases). CDR1 is SGDLS, CDR2 YYNGEE, per germline. The V end was cut by 2 bases, the J end by 1 base, with 12 bases between. This CDR3 comprises 15 residues.

The chain recombines TRBV3-1 with TRBJ1-5; a weak D match, TRBD1 (6 bases). Trimming stripped 4 bases from V and 4 bases from J, with 11 bases between. The CDR3 totals 14 residues. Germline V gene lookup returns CDR1 LGHDT and CDR2 YNNKEL (reference sequence). The CDR3 sequence is CASSRSQGNQPQHF. The CDR3 region has the DNA TGTGCCAGCAGCCGAAGCCAGGGGAATCAGCCCCAGCATTTT.

This clonotype was observed many times. The rearrangement joins TRBV5-6 to TRBJ1-1; D gene ambiguous. The germline gives CDR1 SGHDT, CDR2 YYEEEE. The CDR3 loop spans 14 amino acids. V was shortened by 0 bases and J by 3 bases, with 9 bases between the two germline ends. CDR3 nucleotide sequence: TGTGCCAGCAGCTTGGTTGGGCAGTACACTGAAGCTTTCTTT. Its translation is CASSLVGQYTEAFF.

CDR3 coding DNA: TGTGCCAGCAGCCCGAGGGCCAACTCCTATAATTCACCCCTCCACTTT. This codes for CASSPRANSYNSPLHF. The V and J genes are TRBV7-3 and TRBJ1-6; D uncertain. Germline V gives CDR1 SGHTA, CDR2 FQGTGA. V was shortened by 5 bases and J by 0 bases, with 11 bases between the two germline ends. CDR3 length equals 16 residues.

The rearrangement uses TRBV11-2 and TRBJ1-2, with a tentative D call TRBD1 (5 bases). The length of the CDR3 is 13 residues. Trimming removed 1 base at V and 8 bases at J, with 11 bases between. Looked up from germline, CDR1 is SGHAT and CDR2 is FQNNGV. The DNA for the CDR3 is TGTGCCAGCAGCTTAGTTGCAGGGTCAGGCTACACCTTC. It encodes CASSLVAGSGYTF.

This clonotype was recorded many times. The J gene is TRBJ2-5, the V gene TRBV7-9, with 12 bases matching TRBD1. In germline, CDR1 is SEHNR, CDR2 FQNEAQ (reference sequence). The CDR3 is 17 amino acids. The V gene end was trimmed by 4 bases and the J gene end by 4 bases; junction bases not matched to a gene: 10. In nucleotides, the CDR3 is TGTGCCAGCAGCTCGCCTAGGGACAGGGGGCTTCGAGAGACCCAGTACTTC. Amino acids: CASSSPRDRGLRETQYF.

Ten or more counts support this clonotype. This chain joins TRBV12-3 or TRBV12-4 and TRBJ2-7, with D hard to call. The CDR3 spans 13 residues. V was clipped by 5 bases and J by 0 bases, with 8 bases between them. In nucleotides, the CDR3 is TGTGCCAGCAGTCTCCGGTTCTCCTACGAGCAGTACTTC. This encodes CASSLRFSYEQYF.

The chain is built from TRBV12-3 or TRBV12-4 and TRBJ1-6; perhaps TRBD1 as D (6 bases). The V end was cut by 6 bases, the J end by 9 bases, with 15 bases between. The CDR3 loop spans 14 amino acids. The CDR3 bases are TGTGCCAGCAGCGTAGGGGGTTTGTCTTCACCCCTCCACTTT. It codes for CASSVGGLSSPLHF.

This clonotype was picked up a small number of times. The chain links TRBV4-3 to TRBJ2-7, with a possible D match to TRBD1 (5 bases). V lost 4 bases, J lost 6 bases, and 13 bases lay in between. Per the germline V gene, CDR1 is LGHNA and CDR2 is YSLEER. The CDR3 runs 13 residues. The chain's CDR3 is CASSRQGTGEQYF. As DNA, the CDR3 is TGCGCCAGCAGCCGTCAGGGTACTGGCGAGCAGTACTTC.

This clonotype showed up many times. This chain joins TRBV5-5 and TRBJ1-1, with D possibly TRBD1 on 5 matching bases. Trimming took 4 bases from V and 8 from J, leaving 12 bases between them. The CDR3 has 12 amino acids. CDR1 SGHKS and CDR2 YYEKEE come from the germline V gene (reference sequence). CDR3 DNA: TGTGCCAGCAGCCCCACCCAGGGCGAAGCTTTCTTT. It yields the protein CASSPTQGEAFF. Combining the CDR3 with reference TRBV5-5 and TRBJ1-1 gives the whole variable domain DAGVTQSPTHLIKTRGQQVTLRCSPISGHKSVSWYQQVLGQGPQFIFQYYEKEERGRGNFPDRFSARQFPNYSSELNVNALLLGDSALYLCASSPTQGEAFFGQGTRLTVV.

This chain uses TRBV28 with TRBJ1-2, with TRBD1 as a possible D gene (5 bases). This CDR3 spans 15 amino acids. Germline CDR1 is MDHEN and CDR2 is SYDVKM. V lost 4 bases and J 3 bases, leaving 15 bases between the germline ends. CDR3 sequence (DNA): TGTGCCAGCAGTTCCGGGGGAGGGGTGGACTATGGCTACACCTTC. Protein product: CASSSGGGVDYGYTF.

Ten or more counts support this clonotype. This sequence joins TRBV24-1 and TRBJ1-4; D ambiguous. Trimming cost V 2 bases and J 5 bases, with 11 bases left between them. Germline CDR1 KGHDR, CDR2 SFDVKD. The CDR3 consists of 15 residues. The CDR3 protein is CATSDSTASNEKLFF. Here the CDR3 DNA reads TGTGCCACCAGTGATTCAACAGCCTCAAATGAAAAACTGTTTTTT.

The chain couples TRBV6-5 to TRBJ2-7; D not certain. V was clipped by 6 bases and J by 4 bases, with 13 bases between them. Germline V lookup: CDR1 MNHEY, CDR2 SVGAGI. This CDR3 spans 13 amino acids. The CDR3: CASRPGRLYEQYF. The CDR3 nucleotides read TGTGCCAGCAGACCCGGACGGCTATACGAGCAGTACTTC.

This clonotype occurred many times. This chain uses TRBV25-1 with TRBJ1-5; D is possibly TRBD1 (5 bases). Germline CDR1 MGHDK, CDR2 SYGVNS. CDR3 length: 15 residues. V was cut by 3 bases and J by 5 bases, with 14 bases left in between. The CDR3 DNA is TGTGCCAGCAGTGACGGGGGACGAGGGGATCAGCCCCAGCATTTT. Protein product: CASSDGGRGDQPQHF.

J is TRBJ2-7 and V is TRBV3-1; D not resolved. With 4 bases removed from V and 2 bases from J, the gap between germline ends came to 9 bases. CDR1 and CDR2 from the germline V gene are LGHDT and YNNKEL (reference sequence). The CDR3 covers 13 residues. As DNA, the CDR3 is TGTGCCAGCAGCCCATCTGCGGCCTACGAGCAGTACTTC. Protein product: CASSPSAAYEQYF.

This clonotype was counted at least ten times. The genes are TRBV13 and TRBJ1-4, with D unresolved. Per the germline V gene, CDR1 is PRHDT and CDR2 is FYEKMQ (reference sequence). Trimming stripped 2 bases from V and 7 bases from J, with 8 bases between. The CDR3 is 13 residues long. For the CDR3, the DNA is TGTGCCAGCAGCTTACTCCCGACTGAAAAACTGTTTTTT. Translation: CASSLLPTEKLFF.

This clonotype was recorded many times. This sequence joins TRBV5-1 and TRBJ1-2; 10 nucleotides agree with TRBD1. Germline assignment: CDR1 SGHRS and CDR2 YFSETQ. With V trimmed by 4 bases and J by 6 bases, 9 bases remained unmatched. CDR3 length equals 15 residues. The DNA of the CDR3 is TGCGCCAGCAGCACTGGTGGACAGGGGGAAGATGGCTACACCTTC. Amino acids: CASSTGGQGEDGYTF.

The rearrangement uses TRBV29-1 and TRBJ2-5; possibly TRBD2 for D (5 bases). The CDR3 totals 12 residues. Trimming removed 6 bases at V and 12 bases at J, with 20 bases between. Germline CDR1 and CDR2: SQVTM and ANQGSEA. The CDR3 sequence is CSVVSSTWGEYF. The CDR3 DNA is TGCAGCGTCGTCAGCTCCACCTGGGGAGAGTACTTC.